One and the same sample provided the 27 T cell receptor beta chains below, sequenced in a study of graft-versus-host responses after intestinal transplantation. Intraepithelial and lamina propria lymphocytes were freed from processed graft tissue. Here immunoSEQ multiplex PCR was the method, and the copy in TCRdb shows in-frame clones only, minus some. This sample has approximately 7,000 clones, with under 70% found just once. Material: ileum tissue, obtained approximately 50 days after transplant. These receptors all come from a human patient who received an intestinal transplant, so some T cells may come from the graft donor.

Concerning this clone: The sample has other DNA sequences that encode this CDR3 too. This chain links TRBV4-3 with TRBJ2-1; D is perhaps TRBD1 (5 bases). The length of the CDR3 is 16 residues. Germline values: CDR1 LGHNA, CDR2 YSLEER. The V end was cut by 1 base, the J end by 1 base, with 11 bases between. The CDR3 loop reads CASSQVLQGSYNEQFF. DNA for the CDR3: TGCGCCAGCAGCCAAGTGCTTCAGGGATCCTACAATGAGCAGTTCTTC.

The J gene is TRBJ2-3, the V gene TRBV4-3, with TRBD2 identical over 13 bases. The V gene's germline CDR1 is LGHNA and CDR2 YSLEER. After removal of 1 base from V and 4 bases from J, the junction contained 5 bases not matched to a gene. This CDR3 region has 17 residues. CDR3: CASSQVPTSGGSDTQYF. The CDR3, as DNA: TGCGCCAGCAGCCAAGTGCCGACTAGCGGGGGGTCAGATACGCAGTATTTT.

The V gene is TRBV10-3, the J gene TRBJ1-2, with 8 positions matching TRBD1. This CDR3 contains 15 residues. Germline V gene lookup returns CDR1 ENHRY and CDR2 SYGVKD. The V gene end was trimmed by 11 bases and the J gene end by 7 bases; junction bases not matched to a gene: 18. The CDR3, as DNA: TGTGCCGCAGGAGAGGGGTTGACAGGGGTGAGTGGCTACACCTTC. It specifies CAAGEGLTGVSGYTF.

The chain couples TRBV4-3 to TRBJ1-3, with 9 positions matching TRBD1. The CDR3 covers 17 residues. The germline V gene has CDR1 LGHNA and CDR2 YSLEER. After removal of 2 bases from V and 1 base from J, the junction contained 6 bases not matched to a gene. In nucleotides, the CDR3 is TGCGCCAGCAGCCAACACTCCGGGACAGGGTCTGGAAACACCATATATTTT. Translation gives CASSQHSGTGSGNTIYF.

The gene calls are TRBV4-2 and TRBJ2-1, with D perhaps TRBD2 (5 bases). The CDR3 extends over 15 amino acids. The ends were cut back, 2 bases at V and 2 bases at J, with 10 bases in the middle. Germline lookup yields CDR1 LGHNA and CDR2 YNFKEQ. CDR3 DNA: TGTGCCAGCAGCCAATCGGGGAATACCTACAATGAGCAGTTCTTC. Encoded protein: CASSQSGNTYNEQFF.

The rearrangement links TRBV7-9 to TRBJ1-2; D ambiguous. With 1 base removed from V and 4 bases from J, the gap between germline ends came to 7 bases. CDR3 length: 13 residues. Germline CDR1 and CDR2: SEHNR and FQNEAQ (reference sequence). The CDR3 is CASSLVSGYGYTF. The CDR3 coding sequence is TGTGCCAGCAGCTTAGTGTCGGGCTATGGCTACACCTTC.

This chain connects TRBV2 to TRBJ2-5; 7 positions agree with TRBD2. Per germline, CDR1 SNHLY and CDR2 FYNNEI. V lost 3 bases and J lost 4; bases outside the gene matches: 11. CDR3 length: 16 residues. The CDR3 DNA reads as TGTGCCAGCAGTGAGGCCGACGGGGGGTCGGGAGAGACCCAGTACTTC. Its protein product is CASSEADGGSGETQYF.

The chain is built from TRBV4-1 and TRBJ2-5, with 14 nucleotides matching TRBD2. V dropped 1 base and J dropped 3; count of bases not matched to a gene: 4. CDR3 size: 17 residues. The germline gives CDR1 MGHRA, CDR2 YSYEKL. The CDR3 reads CASSQGTGLAGEETQYF. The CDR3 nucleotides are TGCGCCAGCAGCCAAGGGACGGGACTAGCGGGGGAAGAGACCCAGTACTTC.

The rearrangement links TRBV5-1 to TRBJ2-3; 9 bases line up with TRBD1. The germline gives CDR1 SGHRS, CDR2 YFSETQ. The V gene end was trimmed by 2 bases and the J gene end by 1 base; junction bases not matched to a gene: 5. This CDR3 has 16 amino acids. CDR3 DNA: TGCGCCAGCAGCTTCACCCGACAGGGGGGCACAGATACGCAGTATTTT. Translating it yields CASSFTRQGGTDTQYF. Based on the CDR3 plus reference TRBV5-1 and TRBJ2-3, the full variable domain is KAGVTQTPRYLIKTRGQQVTLSCSPISGHRSVSWYQQTPGQGLQFLFEYFSETQRNKGNFPGRFSGRQFSNSRSEMNVSTLELGDSALYLCASSFTRQGGTDTQYFGPGTRLTVL.

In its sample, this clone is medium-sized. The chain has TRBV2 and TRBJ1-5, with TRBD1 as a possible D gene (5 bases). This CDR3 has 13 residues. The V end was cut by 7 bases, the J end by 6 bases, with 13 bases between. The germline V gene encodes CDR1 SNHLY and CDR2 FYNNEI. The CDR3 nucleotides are TGTGCCAGCATGCTGGGTAGGGGTCAGCCCCAGCATTTT. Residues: CASMLGRGQPQHF.

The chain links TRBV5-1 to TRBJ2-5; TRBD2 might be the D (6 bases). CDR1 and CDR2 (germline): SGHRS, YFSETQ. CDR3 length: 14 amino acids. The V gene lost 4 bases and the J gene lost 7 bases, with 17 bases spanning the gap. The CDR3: CASSIDSWEVTQYF. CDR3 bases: TGCGCCAGCAGCATCGACAGTTGGGAGGTGACCCAGTACTTC.

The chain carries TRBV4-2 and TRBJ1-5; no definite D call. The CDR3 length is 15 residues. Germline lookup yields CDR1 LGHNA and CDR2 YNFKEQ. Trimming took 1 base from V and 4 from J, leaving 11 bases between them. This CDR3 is CASSQARLSNQPQHF. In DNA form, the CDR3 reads TGTGCCAGCAGCCAAGCGAGGTTATCGAATCAGCCCCAGCATTTT.

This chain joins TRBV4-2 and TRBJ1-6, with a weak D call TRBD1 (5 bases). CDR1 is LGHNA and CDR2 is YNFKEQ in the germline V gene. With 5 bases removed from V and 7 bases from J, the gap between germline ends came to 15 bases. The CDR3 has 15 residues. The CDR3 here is CASSSPMTVNSPLHF. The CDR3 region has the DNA TGTGCCAGCAGCTCGCCCATGACAGTGAATTCACCCCTCCACTTT.

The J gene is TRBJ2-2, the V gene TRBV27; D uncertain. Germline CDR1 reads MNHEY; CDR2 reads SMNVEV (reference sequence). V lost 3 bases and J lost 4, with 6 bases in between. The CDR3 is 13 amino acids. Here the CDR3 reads CASSFLPTGELFF. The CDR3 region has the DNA TGTGCCAGCAGTTTTCTTCCCACCGGGGAGCTGTTTTTT.

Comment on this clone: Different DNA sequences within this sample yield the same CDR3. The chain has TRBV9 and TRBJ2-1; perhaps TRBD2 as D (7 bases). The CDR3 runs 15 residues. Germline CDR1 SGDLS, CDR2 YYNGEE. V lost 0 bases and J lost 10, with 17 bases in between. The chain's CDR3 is CASSVGAGASWEQFF. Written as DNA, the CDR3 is TGTGCCAGCAGCGTAGGGGCGGGGGCGAGTTGGGAGCAGTTCTTC.

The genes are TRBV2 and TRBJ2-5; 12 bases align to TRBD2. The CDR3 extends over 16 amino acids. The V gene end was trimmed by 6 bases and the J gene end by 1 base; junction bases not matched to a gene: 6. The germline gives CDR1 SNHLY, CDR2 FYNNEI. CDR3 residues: CASSSTTSGGQETQYF. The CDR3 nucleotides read TGTGCCAGCAGCTCAACGACTAGCGGGGGCCAAGAGACCCAGTACTTC.

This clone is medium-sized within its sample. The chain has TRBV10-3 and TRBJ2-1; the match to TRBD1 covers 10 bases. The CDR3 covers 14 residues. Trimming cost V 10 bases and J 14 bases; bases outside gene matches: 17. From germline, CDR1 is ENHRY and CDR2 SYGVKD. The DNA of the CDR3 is TGTGCCACACAACCGGGACAGGGGTCCGCAGGGGAGTTCTTC. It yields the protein CATQPGQGSAGEFF.

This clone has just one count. The CDR3 bases are TGTGCCAGCAGCCCCGTAGCGGGGGCCCAAGAGACCCAGTACTTC. This encodes CASSPVAGAQETQYF. The rearrangement links TRBV4-2 to TRBJ2-5; 9 positions match TRBD2. Germline V gene data show CDR1 as LGHNA and CDR2 as YNFKEQ. Trimming took 4 bases from V and 1 from J; bases not matched to a gene: 4. The CDR3 loop spans 15 amino acids.

The CDR3 DNA reads as TGTGCCACCAGCAGAGACCTACGGACAACAACTGCAGATACGCAGTATTTT. It specifies CATSRDLRTTTADTQYF. V and J are TRBV15 and TRBJ2-3, with D perhaps TRBD1 (5 bases). CDR1 is LNHNV, CDR2 YYDKDF, per germline (reference sequence). The V end lost 0 bases, the J end lost 4 bases, and 17 bases lay between the germline ends. The CDR3 has 17 amino acids.

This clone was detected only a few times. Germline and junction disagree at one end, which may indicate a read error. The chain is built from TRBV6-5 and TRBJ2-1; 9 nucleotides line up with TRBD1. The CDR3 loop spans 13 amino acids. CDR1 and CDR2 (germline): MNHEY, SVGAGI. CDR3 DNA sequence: TGTGCCAGCACTTACGGGACAGGGAGAAGGCAGTTCTTC. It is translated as CASTYGTGRRQFF.

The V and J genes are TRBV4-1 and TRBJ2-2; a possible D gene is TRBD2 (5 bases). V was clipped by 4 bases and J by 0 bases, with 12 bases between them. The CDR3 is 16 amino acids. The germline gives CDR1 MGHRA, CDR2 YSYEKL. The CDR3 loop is CASSPEGSSNTGELFF. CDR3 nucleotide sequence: TGCGCCAGCAGCCCTGAAGGGAGCTCGAACACCGGGGAGCTGTTTTTT.

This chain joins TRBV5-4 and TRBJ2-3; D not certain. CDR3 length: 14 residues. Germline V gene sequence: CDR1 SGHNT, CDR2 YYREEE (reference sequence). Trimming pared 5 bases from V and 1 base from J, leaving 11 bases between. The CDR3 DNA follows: TGTGCCAGCAGAGAGGTCCCTGGCACAGATACGCAGTATTTT. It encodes CASREVPGTDTQYF.

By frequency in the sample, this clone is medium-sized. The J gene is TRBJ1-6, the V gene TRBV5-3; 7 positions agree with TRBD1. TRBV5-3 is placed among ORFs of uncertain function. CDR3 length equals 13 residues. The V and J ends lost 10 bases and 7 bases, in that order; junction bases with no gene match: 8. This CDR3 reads CAVSTGWNSPLHF. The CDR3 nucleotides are TGTGCCGTCTCGACAGGGTGGAATTCACCCCTCCACTTT.

The CDR3 reads CASRGGETQYF. The CDR3 bases are TGCGCCAGCAGGGGAGGAGAGACCCAGTACTTC. The chain recombines TRBV5-1 with TRBJ2-5; possible D gene TRBD2, 6 bases. Per the germline V gene, CDR1 is SGHRS and CDR2 is YFSETQ. The CDR3 length is 11 residues. Trimming cost V 5 bases and J 4 bases, with 6 bases left between them.

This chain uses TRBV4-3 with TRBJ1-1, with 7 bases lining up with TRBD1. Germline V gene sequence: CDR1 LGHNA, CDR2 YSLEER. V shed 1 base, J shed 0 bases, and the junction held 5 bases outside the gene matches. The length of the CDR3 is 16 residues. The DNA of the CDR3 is TGCGCCAGCAGCCAAGCGACAGGGATCATGAACACTGAAGCTTTCTTT. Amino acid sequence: CASSQATGIMNTEAFF.

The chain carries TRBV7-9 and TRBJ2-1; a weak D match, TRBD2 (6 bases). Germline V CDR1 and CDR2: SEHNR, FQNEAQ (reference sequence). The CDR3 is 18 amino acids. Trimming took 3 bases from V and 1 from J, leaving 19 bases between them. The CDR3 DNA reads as TGTGCCAGCAGCTTCGAGGGCCTCGGGACTCGATCCTACAATGAGCAGTTCTTC. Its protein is CASSFEGLGTRSYNEQFF.

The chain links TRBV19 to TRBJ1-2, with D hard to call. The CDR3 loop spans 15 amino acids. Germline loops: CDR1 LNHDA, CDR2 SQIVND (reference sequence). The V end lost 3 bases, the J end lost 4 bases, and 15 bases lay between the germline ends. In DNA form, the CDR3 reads TGTGCCAGTAGTATCCCGGGGTCGTATTTCTATGGCTACACCTTC. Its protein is CASSIPGSYFYGYTF.